Shown below are 2 T cell receptor beta chains from a single sample sequenced in a study of blood T cell repertoires in COVID-19. Sequencing used immunoSEQ multiplex PCR; TCRdb keeps in-frame clones, though not all of them. The sample gives a few hundred thousand clones, 75% to 90% of which show up once; around 9.6% is in the top ten. Sequenced: peripheral blood. The receptors here all came from a woman in her seventies with COVID-19, enrolled during active disease.

The rearrangement joins TRBV19 to TRBJ2-3; 7 bases fit TRBD1. Losses at the gene ends were 5 bases for V and 0 bases for J; bases not matched to a gene: 5. Germline V lookup: CDR1 LNHDA, CDR2 SQIVND (reference sequence). The CDR3 is 15 residues long. The CDR3 nucleotides are TGTGCCAGTAGTCTCCGGACAGGTAGCACAGATACGCAGTATTTT. It codes for CASSLRTGSTDTQYF. Filled out from reference TRBV19 and TRBJ2-3, the complete variable domain reads DGGITQSPKYLFRKEGQNVTLSCEQNLNHDAMYWYRQDPGQGLRLIYYSQIVNDFQKGDIAEGYSVSREKKESFPLTVTSAQKNPTAFYLCASSLRTGSTDTQYFGPGTRLTVL.

This clone was recorded once. The chain has TRBV28 and TRBJ1-2; possible D gene TRBD1, 6 bases. There are 12 residues in the CDR3. Germline V CDR1 and CDR2: MDHEN, SYDVKM. V was clipped by 7 bases and J by 8 bases, with 14 bases between them. CDR3 residues: CASTTGLWGYTF. The DNA of the CDR3 is TGTGCCAGCACCACAGGGTTGTGGGGCTACACCTTC.